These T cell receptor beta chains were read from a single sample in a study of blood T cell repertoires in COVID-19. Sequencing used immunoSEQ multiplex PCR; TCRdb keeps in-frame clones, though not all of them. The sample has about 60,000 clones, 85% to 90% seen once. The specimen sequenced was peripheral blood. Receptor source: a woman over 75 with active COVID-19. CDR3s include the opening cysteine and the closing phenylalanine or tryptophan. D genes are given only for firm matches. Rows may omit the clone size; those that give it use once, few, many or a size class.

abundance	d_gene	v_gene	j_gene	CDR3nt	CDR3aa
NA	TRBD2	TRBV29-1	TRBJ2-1	TGCAGCCACCGGACTAGCGGATCCTACAATGAGCAGTTCTTC	CSHRTSGSYNEQFF
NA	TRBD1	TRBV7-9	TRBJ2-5	TGTGCCAGCAGTCGACAGGGGCCAGAGACCCAGTACTTC	CASSRQGPETQYF
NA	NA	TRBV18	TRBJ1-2	TGTGCCAGCTCAACGGACCGGGAGGGCTACACCTTC	CASSTDREGYTF
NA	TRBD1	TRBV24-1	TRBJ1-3	TGTGCCACCAGTGTTCTTAGACAGGGAACGTTCCCCATATATTTT	CATSVLRQGTFPIYF
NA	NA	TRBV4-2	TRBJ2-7	TGTGCCAGCAGCCAAGAAGTAGCGTTGGGGATCTACGAGCAGTACTTC	CASSQEVALGIYEQYF
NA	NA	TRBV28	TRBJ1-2	TGTGCCAGCAGTTTCCTAGTGACAGATAACTATGGCTACACCTTC	CASSFLVTDNYGYTF
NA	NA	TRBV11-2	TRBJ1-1	TGTGCCAGCAGCCCAACAGGGTTACGGAACACTGAAGCTTTCTTT	CASSPTGLRNTEAFF
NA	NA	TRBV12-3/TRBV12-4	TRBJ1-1	TGTGCCAGCAGTGAACAAACGAACACTGAAGCTTTCTTT	CASSEQTNTEAFF
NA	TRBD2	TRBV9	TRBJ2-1	TGTGCCAGCAGCGCCGGCGGGGGACCCCCCTACAATGAGCAGTTCTTC	CASSAGGGPPYNEQFF
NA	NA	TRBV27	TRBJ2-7	TGTGCCAGCAGTTTTTTGCGGACACTCTCCTACGAGCAGTACTTC	CASSFLRTLSYEQYF
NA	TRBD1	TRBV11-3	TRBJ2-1	TGTGCCAGCAGCCTAAGTGGGACAGGGGTGAATGAGCAGTTCTTC	CASSLSGTGVNEQFF
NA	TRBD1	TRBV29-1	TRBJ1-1	TGCAGCGTTCGACAGGGTACGAGCACTGAAGCTTTCTTT	CSVRQGTSTEAFF
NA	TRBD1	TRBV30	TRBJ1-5	TGTGCCTGGAGTGTACAGGGGCAAGGTCAGCCCCAGCATTTT	CAWSVQGQGQPQHF
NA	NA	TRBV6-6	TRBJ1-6	TGTGCCAGCCTCTTCACAGGGTATAATTCACCCCTCCACTTT	CASLFTGYNSPLHF
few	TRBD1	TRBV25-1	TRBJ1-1	TGTGCCAGCAGCGTTGCGGGACAGCCACTGAACACTGAAGCTTTCTTT	CASSVAGQPLNTEAFF
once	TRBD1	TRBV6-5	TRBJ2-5	TGTGCCAGCAGTTATCCCGGACAGGGAGCAGAGACCCAGTACTTC	CASSYPGQGAETQYF
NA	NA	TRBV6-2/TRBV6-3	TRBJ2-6	TGTGCCAGCAGTTTTTCGCGGAGCTCTGGGGCCAACGTCCTGACTTTC	CASSFSRSSGANVLTF
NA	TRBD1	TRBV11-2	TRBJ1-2	TGTGCCAGCAGCTTAGGGACAGGGTTGGGTCATGGCTACACCTTC	CASSLGTGLGHGYTF